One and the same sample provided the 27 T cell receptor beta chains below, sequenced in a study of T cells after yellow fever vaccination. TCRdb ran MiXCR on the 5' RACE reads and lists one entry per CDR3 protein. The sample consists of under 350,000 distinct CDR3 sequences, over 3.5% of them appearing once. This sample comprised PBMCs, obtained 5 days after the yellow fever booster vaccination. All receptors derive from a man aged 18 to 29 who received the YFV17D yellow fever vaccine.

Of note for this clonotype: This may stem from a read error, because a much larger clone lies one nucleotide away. Written as DNA, the CDR3 is TGTGCCAGCAGTTCCGGGACCTATGGCTACACCTTC. Its translation: CASSSGTYGYTF. This rearrangement joins TRBV12-3 or TRBV12-4 to TRBJ1-2; D is possibly TRBD1 (5 bases). V lost 4 bases and J 4 bases, leaving 7 bases between the germline ends. The length of the CDR3 is 12 residues.

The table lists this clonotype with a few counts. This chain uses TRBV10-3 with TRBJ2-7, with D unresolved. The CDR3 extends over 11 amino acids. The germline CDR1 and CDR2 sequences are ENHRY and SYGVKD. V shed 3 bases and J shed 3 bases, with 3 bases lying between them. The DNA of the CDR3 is TGTGCCATCAGTGACGACTACGAGCAGTACGTC. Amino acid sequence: CAISDDYEQYV.

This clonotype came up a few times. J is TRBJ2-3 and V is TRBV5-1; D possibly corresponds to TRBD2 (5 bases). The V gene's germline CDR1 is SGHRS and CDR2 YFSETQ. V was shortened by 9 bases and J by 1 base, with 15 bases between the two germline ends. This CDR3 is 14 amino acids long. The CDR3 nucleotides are TGCGCCACGCGGGCGACTCTATGCACAGATACGCAGTATTTT. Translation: CATRATLCTDTQYF.

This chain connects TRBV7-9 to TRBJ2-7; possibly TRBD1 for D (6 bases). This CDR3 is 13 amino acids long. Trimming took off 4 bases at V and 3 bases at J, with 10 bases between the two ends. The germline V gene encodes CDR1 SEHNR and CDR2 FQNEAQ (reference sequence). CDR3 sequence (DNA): TGTGCCAGCAGCTCTACAGGGTTCTACGAGCAGTACGTC. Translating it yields CASSSTGFYEQYV.

CDR3 nucleotides: TGCAGTGCTAGTAGTGTACCCCTGGAGGGCTACACCTTC. Translated: CSASSVPLEGYTF. This sequence joins TRBV20-1 and TRBJ1-2; D gene uncertain. Germline V lookup: CDR1 DFQATT, CDR2 SNEGSKA (reference sequence). Trimming removed 3 bases at V and 8 bases at J, with 16 bases between. This CDR3 region has 13 residues.

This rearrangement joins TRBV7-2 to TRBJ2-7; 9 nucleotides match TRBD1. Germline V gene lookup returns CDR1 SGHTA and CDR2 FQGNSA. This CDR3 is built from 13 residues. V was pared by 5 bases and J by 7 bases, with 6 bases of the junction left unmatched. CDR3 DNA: TGTGCCAGCAGCACGGGACAGGGCAGGGAGCAGTACTTC. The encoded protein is CASSTGQGREQYF.

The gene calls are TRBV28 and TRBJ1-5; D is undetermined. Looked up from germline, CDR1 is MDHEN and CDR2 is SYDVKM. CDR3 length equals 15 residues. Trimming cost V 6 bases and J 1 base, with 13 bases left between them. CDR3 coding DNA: TGTGCCAGCAGCCACGCCGGGCCCAGCAATCAGCCCCAGCATTTT. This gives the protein CASSHAGPSNQPQHF.

CDR3 protein: CASSPRTGFRGNTIYF. In DNA, the CDR3 is TGTGCCAGCAGCCCCAGGACAGGGTTTCGTGGAAACACCATATATTTT. The genes are TRBV7-9 and TRBJ1-3; 8 bases align to TRBD1. The CDR3 has 16 residues. J was trimmed by 3 bases and V by 5 bases; bases with no gene match: 9. Germline CDR1 reads SEHNR; CDR2 reads FQNEAQ (reference sequence).

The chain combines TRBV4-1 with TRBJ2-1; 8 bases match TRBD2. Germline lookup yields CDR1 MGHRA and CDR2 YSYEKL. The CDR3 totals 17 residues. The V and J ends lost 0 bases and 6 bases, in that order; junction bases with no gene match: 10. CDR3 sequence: CASSQDRFQRGTNEQFF. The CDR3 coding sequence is TGCGCCAGCAGCCAAGATCGATTCCAGCGGGGGACCAATGAGCAGTTCTTC.

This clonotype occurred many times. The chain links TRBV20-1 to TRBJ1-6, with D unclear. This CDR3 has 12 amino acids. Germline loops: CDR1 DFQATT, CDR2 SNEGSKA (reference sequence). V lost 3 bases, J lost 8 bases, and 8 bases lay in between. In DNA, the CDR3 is TGCAGTGCTAGCACCAGGTATTCACCCCTCCACTTT. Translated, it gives CSASTRYSPLHF.

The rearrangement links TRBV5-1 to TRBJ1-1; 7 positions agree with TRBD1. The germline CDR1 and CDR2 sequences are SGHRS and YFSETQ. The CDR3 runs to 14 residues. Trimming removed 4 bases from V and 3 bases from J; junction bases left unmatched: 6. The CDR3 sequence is CASSQRTGDTEAFF. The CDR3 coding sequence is TGCGCCAGCAGCCAGAGAACAGGGGACACTGAAGCTTTCTTT.

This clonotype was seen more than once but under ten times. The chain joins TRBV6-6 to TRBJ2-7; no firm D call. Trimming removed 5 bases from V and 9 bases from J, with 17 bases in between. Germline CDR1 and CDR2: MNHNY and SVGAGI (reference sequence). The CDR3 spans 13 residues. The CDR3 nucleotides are TGTGCCAGCAGTCTACCCCCCTCTAACACGCAGTACTTC. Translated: CASSLPPSNTQYF.

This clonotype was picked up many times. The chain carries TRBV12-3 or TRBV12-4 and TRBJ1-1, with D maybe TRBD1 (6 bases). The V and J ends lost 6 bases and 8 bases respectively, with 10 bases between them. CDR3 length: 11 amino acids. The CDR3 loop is CASRLTGEAFF. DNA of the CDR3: TGTGCCAGCAGACTTACAGGGGAAGCTTTCTTT.

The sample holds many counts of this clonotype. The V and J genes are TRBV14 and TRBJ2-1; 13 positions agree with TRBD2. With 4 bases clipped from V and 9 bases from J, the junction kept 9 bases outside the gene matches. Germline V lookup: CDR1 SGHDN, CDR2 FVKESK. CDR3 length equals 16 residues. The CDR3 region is CASSPRLAGGGGEQFF. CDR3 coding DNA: TGTGCCAGCAGCCCTCGACTAGCGGGGGGAGGTGGTGAGCAGTTCTTC. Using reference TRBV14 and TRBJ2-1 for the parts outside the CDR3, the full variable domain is EAGVTQFPSHSVIEKGQTVTLRCDPISGHDNLYWYRRVMGKEIKFLLHFVKESKQDESGMPNNRFLAERTGGTYSTLKVQPAELEDSGVYFCASSPRLAGGGGEQFFGPGTRLTVL.

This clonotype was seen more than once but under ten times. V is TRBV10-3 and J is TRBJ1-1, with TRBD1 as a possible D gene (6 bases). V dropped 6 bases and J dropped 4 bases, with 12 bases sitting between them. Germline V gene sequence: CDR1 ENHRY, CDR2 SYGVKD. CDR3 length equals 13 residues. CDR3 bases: TGTGCCATCAGGGCAGGGGCGAGCACTGAAGCTTTCTTT. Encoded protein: CAIRAGASTEAFF.

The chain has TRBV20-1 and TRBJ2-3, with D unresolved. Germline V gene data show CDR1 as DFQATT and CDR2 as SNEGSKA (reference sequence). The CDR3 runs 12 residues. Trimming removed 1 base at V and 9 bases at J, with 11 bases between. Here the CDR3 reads CSARAPAYTQYF. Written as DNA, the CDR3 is TGCAGTGCTAGAGCCCCCGCGTACACGCAGTATTTT.

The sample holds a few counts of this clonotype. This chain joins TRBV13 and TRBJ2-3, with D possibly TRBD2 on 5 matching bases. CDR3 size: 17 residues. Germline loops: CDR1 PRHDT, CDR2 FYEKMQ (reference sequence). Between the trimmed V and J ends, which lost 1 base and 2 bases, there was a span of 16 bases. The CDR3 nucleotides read TGTGCCAGCAGCTTAGCGGCGGGTGGTTCTACCACAGATACGCAGTATTTT. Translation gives CASSLAAGGSTTDTQYF.

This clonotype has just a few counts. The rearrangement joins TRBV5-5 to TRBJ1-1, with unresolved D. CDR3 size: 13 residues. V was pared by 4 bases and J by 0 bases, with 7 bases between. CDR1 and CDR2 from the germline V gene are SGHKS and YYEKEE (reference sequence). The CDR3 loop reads CASSRPVNTEAFF. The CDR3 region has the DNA TGTGCCAGCAGCCGTCCGGTGAACACTGAAGCTTTCTTT. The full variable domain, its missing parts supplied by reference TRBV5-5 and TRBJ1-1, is DAGVTQSPTHLIKTRGQQVTLRCSPISGHKSVSWYQQVLGQGPQFIFQYYEKEERGRGNFPDRFSARQFPNYSSELNVNALLLGDSALYLCASSRPVNTEAFFGQGTRLTVV.

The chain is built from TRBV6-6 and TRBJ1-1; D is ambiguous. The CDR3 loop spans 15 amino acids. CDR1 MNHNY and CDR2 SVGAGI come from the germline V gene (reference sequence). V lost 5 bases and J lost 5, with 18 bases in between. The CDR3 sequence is CASSTHKGVGTEAFF. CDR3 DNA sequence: TGTGCCAGCAGTACCCATAAGGGAGTCGGAACTGAAGCTTTCTTT.

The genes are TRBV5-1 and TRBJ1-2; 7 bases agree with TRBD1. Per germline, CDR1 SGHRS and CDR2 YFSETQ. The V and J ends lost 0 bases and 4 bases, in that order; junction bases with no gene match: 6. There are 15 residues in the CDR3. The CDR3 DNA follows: TGCGCCAGCAGCTTGGAGTCAGGGGGTGGCTATGGCTACACCTTC. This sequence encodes CASSLESGGGYGYTF. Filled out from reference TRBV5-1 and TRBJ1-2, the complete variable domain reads KAGVTQTPRYLIKTRGQQVTLSCSPISGHRSVSWYQQTPGQGLQFLFEYFSETQRNKGNFPGRFSGRQFSNSRSEMNVSTLELGDSALYLCASSLESGGGYGYTFGSGTRLTVV.

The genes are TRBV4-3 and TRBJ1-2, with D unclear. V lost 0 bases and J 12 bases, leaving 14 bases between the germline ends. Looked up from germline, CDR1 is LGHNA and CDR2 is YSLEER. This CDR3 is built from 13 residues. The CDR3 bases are TGCGCCAGCAGCCAAGAAATTGGCGATGTAGACACCTTC. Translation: CASSQEIGDVDTF.

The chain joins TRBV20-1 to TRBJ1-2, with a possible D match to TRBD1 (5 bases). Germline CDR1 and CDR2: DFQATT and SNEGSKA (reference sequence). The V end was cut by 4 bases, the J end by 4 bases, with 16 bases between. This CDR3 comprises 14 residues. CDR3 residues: CSAKTGLSGYGYTF. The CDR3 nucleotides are TGCAGTGCTAAAACAGGTCTATCAGGCTATGGCTACACCTTC.

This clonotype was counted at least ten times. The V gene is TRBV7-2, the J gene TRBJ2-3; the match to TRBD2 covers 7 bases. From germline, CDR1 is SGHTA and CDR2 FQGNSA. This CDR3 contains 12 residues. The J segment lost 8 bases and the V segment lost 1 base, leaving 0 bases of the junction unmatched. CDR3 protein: CASSLERGTQYF. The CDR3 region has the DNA TGTGCCAGCAGCTTAGAGCGGGGTACGCAGTATTTT.

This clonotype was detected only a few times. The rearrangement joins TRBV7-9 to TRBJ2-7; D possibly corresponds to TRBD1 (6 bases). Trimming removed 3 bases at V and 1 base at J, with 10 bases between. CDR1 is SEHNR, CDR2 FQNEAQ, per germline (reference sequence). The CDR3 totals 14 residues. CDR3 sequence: CASSFLGQSYEQYF. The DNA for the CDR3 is TGTGCCAGCAGCTTCCTAGGACAGTCCTACGAGCAGTACTTC.

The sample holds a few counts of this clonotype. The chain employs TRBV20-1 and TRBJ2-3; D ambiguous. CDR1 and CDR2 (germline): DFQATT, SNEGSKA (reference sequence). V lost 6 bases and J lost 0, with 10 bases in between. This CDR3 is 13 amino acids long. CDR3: CSAIRPSTDTQYF. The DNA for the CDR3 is TGCAGTGCCATCCGCCCTAGCACAGATACGCAGTATTTT.

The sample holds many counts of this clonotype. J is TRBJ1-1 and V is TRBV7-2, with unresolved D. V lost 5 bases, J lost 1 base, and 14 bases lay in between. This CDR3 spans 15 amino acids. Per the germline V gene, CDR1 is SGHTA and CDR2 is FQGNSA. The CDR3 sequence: CASSLFLRTNTEAFF. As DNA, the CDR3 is TGTGCCAGCAGCCTGTTTCTACGGACGAACACTGAAGCTTTCTTT.

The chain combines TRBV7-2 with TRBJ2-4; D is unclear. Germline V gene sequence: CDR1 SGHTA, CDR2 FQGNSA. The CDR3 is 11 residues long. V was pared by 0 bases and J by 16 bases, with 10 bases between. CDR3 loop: CASSLAVTTYF. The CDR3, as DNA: TGTGCCAGCAGCTTAGCAGTGACAACCTACTTC.